These 18 T cell receptor beta chains were all obtained from the same sample, sequenced in a study of OX40 agonist ivuxolimab in advanced cancers. Sequencing was performed with immunoSEQ multiplex PCR; in TCRdb, only in-frame clones are kept and a portion is missing. This sample has some 60,000 clones; approximately 87% occur once, and the top ten carry 5% to 5.5%. Sequencing used CD4+ or CD8+ T cells sorted from blood, obtained in a trial of the OX40 agonist ivuxolimab. The receptor set was obtained from an adult with an advanced solid tumor such as melanoma, head and neck, liver or kidney cancer.

This CDR3 is CSVALNAQETQYF. The CDR3, as DNA: TGCAGCGTGGCCCTCAACGCCCAAGAGACCCAGTACTTC. The rearrangement links TRBV29-1 to TRBJ2-5; no clear D. V shed 6 bases and J shed 1 base, with 12 bases lying between them. The CDR3 contains 13 residues. Germline loops: CDR1 SQVTM, CDR2 ANQGSEA.

V is TRBV6-1 and J is TRBJ1-2; D remains unclear. CDR1 and CDR2 (germline): MNHNS, SASEGT. The CDR3 runs to 13 residues. The germline V and J ends were trimmed by 6 bases and 1 base, with 9 bases remaining between them. CDR3 protein: CASRQLHNYGYTF. The CDR3 DNA reads as TGTGCCAGCAGACAACTCCATAACTATGGCTACACCTTC.

This sequence joins TRBV5-8 and TRBJ1-4, with 9 bases lining up with TRBD1. CDR1 SGHTS and CDR2 YDEGEE come from the germline V gene. This CDR3 has 14 residues. The V segment lost 2 bases and the J segment 6 bases; nucleotides outside the gene matches: 2. This chain's CDR3 is CASSFDRGYEKLFF. The CDR3 coding sequence is TGTGCCAGCAGCTTTGACAGGGGGTATGAAAAACTGTTTTTT.

The gene calls are TRBV2 and TRBJ1-5, with D uncertain. CDR1 and CDR2 (germline): SNHLY, FYNNEI. The V end lost 1 base, the J end lost 0 bases, and 7 bases lay between the germline ends. The CDR3 length is 15 residues. Here the CDR3 DNA reads TGTGCCAGCAGTGAAGAAAAGGGTAGCAATCAGCCCCAGCATTTT. Protein product: CASSEEKGSNQPQHF.

V is TRBV9 and J is TRBJ2-2; D possibly uses TRBD1 or TRBD2 (5 bases each). In germline, CDR1 is SGDLS, CDR2 YYNGEE. The CDR3 extends over 14 amino acids. V lost 8 bases and J lost 3, with 14 bases in between. The CDR3 region is CASTGTFHTGELFF. CDR3 sequence (DNA): TGTGCCAGTACCGGGACGTTCCACACCGGGGAGCTGTTTTTT.

Only one count was recorded for this clone. The chain links TRBV5-1 to TRBJ1-4; maybe TRBD1 (5 bases). The ends were cut back, 5 bases at V and 5 bases at J, with 13 bases in the middle. The germline V gene encodes CDR1 SGHRS and CDR2 YFSETQ. This CDR3 spans 14 amino acids. CDR3 amino acids: CASSNQGPNEKLFF. The CDR3 region has the DNA TGCGCCAGCAGTAATCAGGGACCAAATGAAAAACTGTTTTTT.

The chain is built from TRBV19 and TRBJ2-7; D possibly corresponds to TRBD1 (5 bases). From germline, CDR1 is LNHDA and CDR2 SQIVND (reference sequence). V was pared by 3 bases and J by 1 base, with 13 bases between. The CDR3 extends over 15 amino acids. CDR3 sequence (DNA): TGTGCCAGTAGTATGGGCAGGGAAAGGTCCTACGAGCAGTACTTC. It specifies CASSMGRERSYEQYF.

The rearrangement joins TRBV28 to TRBJ2-6, with TRBD2 matching over 9 bases. Germline V gene lookup returns CDR1 MDHEN and CDR2 SYDVKM. The CDR3 is 16 residues long. V trimming: 8 bases; J trimming: 0 bases; junction bases outside the gene matches: 5. CDR3 sequence: CASGLAGPSGANVLTF. The CDR3 nucleotides are TGTGCCAGCGGTCTAGCGGGACCCTCTGGGGCCAACGTCCTGACTTTC.

The J gene is TRBJ1-1, the V gene TRBV10-2; 9 nucleotides align to TRBD1. CDR1 is WSHSY and CDR2 is SAAADI in the germline V gene. V lost 6 bases, J lost 1 base, and 6 bases stayed unmatched. The CDR3 covers 15 residues. CDR3 nucleotide sequence: TGCGCCAGCAGCAATCCGGGACAGGGGAACACTGAAGCTTTCTTT. Translation: CASSNPGQGNTEAFF.

The chain employs TRBV6-1 and TRBJ2-3, with D perhaps TRBD2 (6 bases). The CDR3 has 13 amino acids. Trimming shortened V by 6 bases and J by 7 bases, and 14 bases separated the two germline ends. Germline CDR1 MNHNS, CDR2 SASEGT. Here the CDR3 reads CASRGGSLNTQYF. The CDR3 DNA is TGTGCCAGCAGGGGGGGATCCCTGAATACGCAGTATTTT.

V and J are TRBV4-1 and TRBJ2-1, with D possibly TRBD1 on 5 matching bases. The ends were cut back, 3 bases at V and 3 bases at J, with 9 bases in the middle. The V gene's germline CDR1 is MGHRA and CDR2 YSYEKL. There are 14 residues in the CDR3. The CDR3 nucleotides are TGCGCCAGCAGCCAGTGGCAGGGCTACAATGAGCAGTTCTTC. This gives the protein CASSQWQGYNEQFF.

This clone was detected only a few times. The gene calls are TRBV9 and TRBJ1-1, with D tentatively TRBD1 (6 bases). CDR3 size: 14 residues. Germline V gene sequence: CDR1 SGDLS, CDR2 YYNGEE. Trimming took 0 bases from V and 5 from J, leaving 11 bases between them. The CDR3 DNA reads TGTGCCAGCAGCGTAGGGCAGGGGAGGACTGAAGCTTTCTTT. Its translation is CASSVGQGRTEAFF.

The chain joins TRBV7-2 to TRBJ1-5, with unresolved D. CDR3 length equals 13 residues. Trimming removed 0 bases at V and 7 bases at J, with 7 bases between. CDR1 is SGHTA and CDR2 is FQGNSA in the germline V gene. Here the CDR3 reads CASSLAPDQPQHF. The CDR3 bases are TGTGCCAGCAGCTTAGCCCCGGACCAGCCCCAGCATTTT.

CDR3 region: CASSLVGSPLHF. CDR3 DNA: TGCGCCAGCAGCTTGGTGGGGTCACCCCTCCACTTT. The chain is built from TRBV5-1 and TRBJ1-6; D not resolved. The germline V gene encodes CDR1 SGHRS and CDR2 YFSETQ. Between the trimmed V and J ends, which lost 0 bases and 10 bases, there was a span of 5 bases. The CDR3 has 12 amino acids.

The sample holds one count of this clone. Its ends do not fully match the called genes, so a read error is possible. The chain links TRBV7-3 to TRBJ2-2; 9 nucleotides line up with TRBD2. The CDR3 length is 15 residues. Germline V gene data show CDR1 as SGHTA and CDR2 as FQGTGA. The CDR3 sequence is CASSVLGGRAGELLF. DNA of the CDR3: TGTGCCAGCTCTGTTTTAGGCGGGAGGGCCGGGGAGCTGCTTTTT.

The genes are TRBV10-3 and TRBJ2-5; TRBD1 agrees at 9 bases. CDR1 and CDR2 from the germline V gene are ENHRY and SYGVKD. V was clipped by 3 bases and J by 5 bases; unmatched bases: 4. The CDR3 totals 14 residues. As DNA, the CDR3 is TGTGCCATCAGTGACAGGACAGGGGACGAGACCCAGTACTTC. This translates into CAISDRTGDETQYF.

The V call is TRBV19, the J call TRBJ2-3; 7 positions match TRBD2. The length of the CDR3 is 15 residues. Per germline, CDR1 LNHDA and CDR2 SQIVND (reference sequence). V lost 0 bases, J lost 3 bases, and 3 bases stayed unmatched. As DNA, the CDR3 is TGTGCCAGTAGTATAGAAGGCGGGAGAACAGATACGCAGTATTTT. Encoded protein: CASSIEGGRTDTQYF. Using reference TRBV19 and TRBJ2-3 for the parts outside the CDR3, the full variable domain is DGGITQSPKYLFRKEGQNVTLSCEQNLNHDAMYWYRQDPGQGLRLIYYSQIVNDFQKGDIAEGYSVSREKKESFPLTVTSAQKNPTAFYLCASSIEGGRTDTQYFGPGTRLTVL.

This clone appeared a single time. The chain joins TRBV11-2 to TRBJ1-1; maybe TRBD1 (6 bases). This CDR3 is 13 amino acids long. Trimming removed 3 bases from V and 9 bases from J, with 14 bases in between. Per germline, CDR1 SGHAT and CDR2 FQNNGV. CDR3 sequence (DNA): TGTGCCAGCAGCTTTGGGGAGACAGGTAAAGCTTTCTTT. Translation gives CASSFGETGKAFF.